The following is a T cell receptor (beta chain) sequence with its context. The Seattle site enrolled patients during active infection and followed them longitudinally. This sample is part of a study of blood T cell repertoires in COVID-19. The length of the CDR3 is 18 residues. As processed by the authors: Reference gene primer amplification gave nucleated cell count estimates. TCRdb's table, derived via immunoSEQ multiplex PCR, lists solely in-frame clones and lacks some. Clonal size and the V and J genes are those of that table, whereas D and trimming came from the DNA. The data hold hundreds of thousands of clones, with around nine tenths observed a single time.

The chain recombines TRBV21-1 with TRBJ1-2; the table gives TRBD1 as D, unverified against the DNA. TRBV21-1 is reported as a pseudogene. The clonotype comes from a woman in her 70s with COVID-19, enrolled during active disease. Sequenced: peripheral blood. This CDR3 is CASSTPAGQAPLNYGYTF. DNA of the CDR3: TGTGCCAGCAGCACGCCCGCGGGACAGGCGCCCCTTAACTATGGCTACACCTTC.